The 14 T cell receptor beta chains in this list originate from one sample, sequenced in a study of blood T cell repertoires in COVID-19 (dated by TCRdb to about 2020). Library preparation employed the immunoSEQ multiplex PCR assay. As stored in TCRdb, this immuneACCESS dataset retains in-frame rearrangements with V and J assigned. A fraction of the clones does not appear; measured against another copy, unresolved V genes explain less than half of the discrepancy, and the remainder lacks a known reason. The sample table records about 100,000 clones; roughly 84% of these occur just once. Around 7.2% of the sample belongs to the ten largest clones. Sequencing was carried out using peripheral blood. The receptors here all came from a young man in a cohort sampled during active COVID-19.

This clone was detected only a few times. The chain combines TRBV11-2 with TRBJ1-3; perhaps TRBD1 as D (5 bases). CDR1 SGHAT and CDR2 FQNNGV come from the germline V gene. The CDR3 spans 14 residues. Trimming pared 5 bases from V and 1 base from J, leaving 9 bases between. CDR3 nucleotide sequence: TGTGCCAGCAGCAATCAGGGTTCTGGAAACACCATATATTTT. Amino acids: CASSNQGSGNTIYF. Combining the CDR3 with reference TRBV11-2 and TRBJ1-3 gives the whole variable domain EAGVAQSPRYKIIEKRQSVAFWCNPISGHATLYWYQQILGQGPKLLIQFQNNGVVDDSQLPKDRFSAERLKGVDSTLKIQPAKLEDSAVYLCASSNQGSGNTIYFGEGSWLTVV.

J is TRBJ1-2 and V is TRBV5-1; D not certain. The CDR3 sequence is 13 residues long. V was trimmed by 4 bases and J by 7 bases, leaving 14 bases between them. Germline CDR1 reads SGHRS; CDR2 reads YFSETQ. CDR3 bases: TGCGCCAGCAGCCGCGGCCTGCCCGGTGGCTACACCTTC. This translates into CASSRGLPGGYTF.

The rearrangement uses TRBV4-3 and TRBJ2-7, with D unresolved. The CDR3 covers 14 residues. V shed 0 bases and J shed 4 bases, with 10 bases lying between them. CDR1 LGHNA and CDR2 YSLEER come from the germline V gene. The CDR3 here is CASSQESDTYEQYF. As DNA, the CDR3 is TGCGCCAGCAGCCAAGAAAGCGATACGTACGAGCAGTACTTC.

This chain connects TRBV7-9 to TRBJ2-3; D possibly corresponds to TRBD2 (5 bases). Germline CDR1 and CDR2: SEHNR and FQNEAQ (reference sequence). The CDR3 contains 12 residues. V lost 5 bases and J lost 6, with 9 bases in between. CDR3 coding DNA: TGTGCCAGCAGCCAATCGGGGGATACGCAGTATTTT. It encodes CASSQSGDTQYF. Full variable domain (missing parts from reference TRBV7-9 and TRBJ2-3): DTGVSQNPRHKITKRGQNVTFRCDPISEHNRLYWYRQTLGQGPEFLTYFQNEAQLEKSRLLSDRFSAERPKGSFSTLEIQRTEQGDSAMYLCASSQSGDTQYFGPGTRLTVL.

The rearrangement joins TRBV5-6 to TRBJ1-2, with 7 bases fitting TRBD1. CDR3 size: 16 residues. Germline-derived CDR1 and CDR2 are SGHDT and YYEEEE. The trim removed 4 bases at V and 4 bases at J, leaving 13 bases unmatched. The CDR3 here is CASSVIDRVQGYGYTF. For the CDR3, the DNA is TGTGCCAGCAGCGTAATTGACAGGGTGCAGGGCTATGGCTACACCTTC.

The V call is TRBV7-9, the J call TRBJ2-7; D is undetermined. Trimming took off 3 bases at V and 2 bases at J, with 5 bases between the two ends. This CDR3 has 12 residues. The germline V gene has CDR1 SEHNR and CDR2 FQNEAQ (reference sequence). The DNA of the CDR3 is TGTGCCAGCAGCTTGGCTCCCTACGAGCAGTACTTC. This codes for CASSLAPYEQYF.

The chain recombines TRBV4-3 with TRBJ2-7; 9 bases align to TRBD1. Germline V CDR1 and CDR2: LGHNA, YSLEER. Unmatched junction bases numbered 4, after V lost 4 bases and J lost 6 bases. The CDR3 sequence is 13 residues long. CDR3 sequence (DNA): TGCGCCAGCAGCCGGGGGACAGGGCTCGAGCAGTACTTC. It yields the protein CASSRGTGLEQYF.

V and J are TRBV5-1 and TRBJ2-7; TRBD2 matches 9 bases. With 5 bases clipped from V and 2 bases from J, the junction kept 8 bases outside the gene matches. The CDR3 extends over 15 amino acids. Germline CDR1 is SGHRS and CDR2 is YFSETQ. The DNA of the CDR3 is TGCGCCAGCAGTACCCCGCGGGAGGGCCCCTACGAGCAGTACTTC. Translated: CASSTPREGPYEQYF.

This chain uses TRBV15 with TRBJ2-2, with 10 bases aligning to TRBD1. The germline V gene encodes CDR1 LNHNV and CDR2 YYDKDF (reference sequence). V lost 2 bases, J lost 5 bases, and 5 bases stayed unmatched. The length of the CDR3 is 16 residues. CDR3 nucleotides: TGTGCCACCAGCAGACCGGACAGGGGGGGAACCGGGGAGCTGTTTTTT. Residues: CATSRPDRGGTGELFF.

This chain links TRBV5-6 with TRBJ1-3; no reliable D call. Germline V CDR1 and CDR2: SGHDT, YYEEEE. The length of the CDR3 is 14 residues. V shed 0 bases and J shed 8 bases, with 12 bases lying between them. The CDR3 here is CASSLGGRRDTIYF. The CDR3 DNA sequence: TGTGCCAGCAGCTTGGGTGGCCGACGGGACACCATATATTTT.

The chain joins TRBV7-2 to TRBJ2-2, with D possibly being TRBD2 (5 bases). V shed 1 base and J shed 4 bases, with 10 bases lying between them. CDR1 and CDR2 (germline): SGHTA, FQGNSA. CDR3 length: 15 amino acids. CDR3 coding DNA: TGTGCCAGCAGCTTAGGTGGAGGAGGCACCGGGGAGCTGTTTTTT. Translating gives CASSLGGGGTGELFF.

J is TRBJ1-2 and V is TRBV28; D might be TRBD1 (5 bases). This CDR3 is built from 12 residues. Germline V gene data show CDR1 as MDHEN and CDR2 as SYDVKM. Trimming removed 7 bases from V and 3 bases from J, with 9 bases in between. The CDR3 nucleotides read TGTGCCAGCACGGAACAGGACTATGGCTACACCTTC. Translated: CASTEQDYGYTF.

DNA for the CDR3: TGTGCCAGCAGCCCCACAGGGTCCGGGGGCTACACCTTC. This gives the protein CASSPTGSGGYTF. J is TRBJ1-2 and V is TRBV12-3 or TRBV12-4; perhaps TRBD1 as D (6 bases). The V gene lost 6 bases and the J gene lost 8 bases, with 16 bases spanning the gap. The CDR3 runs to 13 residues.

V and J are TRBV7-3 and TRBJ2-3; perhaps TRBD2 as D (5 bases). CDR3 length equals 14 residues. Germline V gives CDR1 SGHTA, CDR2 FQGTGA. Trimming cost V 5 bases and J 0 bases, with 9 bases left between them. The chain's CDR3 is CASSTGSSTDTQYF. The CDR3 coding sequence is TGTGCCAGCAGCACGGGGTCCAGCACAGATACGCAGTATTTT.